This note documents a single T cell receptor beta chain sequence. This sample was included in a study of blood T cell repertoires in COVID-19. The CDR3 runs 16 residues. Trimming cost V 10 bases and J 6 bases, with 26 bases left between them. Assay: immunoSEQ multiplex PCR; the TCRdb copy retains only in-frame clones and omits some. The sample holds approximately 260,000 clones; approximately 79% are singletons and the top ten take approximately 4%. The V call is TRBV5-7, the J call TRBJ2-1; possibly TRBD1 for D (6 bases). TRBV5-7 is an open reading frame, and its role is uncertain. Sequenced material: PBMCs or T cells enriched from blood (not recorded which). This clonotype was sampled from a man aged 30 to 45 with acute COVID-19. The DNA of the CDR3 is TGTGCCCTCGGGACGTGCACAGGGTGGCCCCGCAATGAGCAGTTCTTC. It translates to CALGTCTGWPRNEQFF.